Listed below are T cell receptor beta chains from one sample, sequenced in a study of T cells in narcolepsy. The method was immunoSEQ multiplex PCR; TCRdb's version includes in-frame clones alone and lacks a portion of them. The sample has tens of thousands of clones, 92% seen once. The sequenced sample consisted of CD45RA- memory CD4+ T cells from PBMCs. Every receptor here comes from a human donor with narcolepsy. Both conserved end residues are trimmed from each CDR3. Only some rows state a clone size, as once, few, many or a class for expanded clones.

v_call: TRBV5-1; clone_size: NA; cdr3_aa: ASSSGQGDYEQY
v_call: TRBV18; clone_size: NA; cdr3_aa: ASSPPSSYEQY
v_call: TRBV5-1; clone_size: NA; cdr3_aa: ASSLAQGNTGELF
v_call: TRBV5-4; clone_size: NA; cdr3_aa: ASSLVQTNTEAF
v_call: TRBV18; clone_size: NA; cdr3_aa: ASSFPGRSYEQY
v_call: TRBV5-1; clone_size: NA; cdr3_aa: ASSLQGGGNQPQH
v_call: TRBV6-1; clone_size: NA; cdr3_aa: ASSRTDSGANVLT
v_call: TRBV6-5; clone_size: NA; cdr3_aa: ASRRGQGSNEKLF
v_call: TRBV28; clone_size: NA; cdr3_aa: ASNGLNEKLF
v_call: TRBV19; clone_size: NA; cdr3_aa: ASSTNRGLRNEKLF
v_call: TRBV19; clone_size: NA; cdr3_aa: ASSIVVRFGETQY
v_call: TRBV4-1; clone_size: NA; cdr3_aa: ASSQLVPRDGENYGYT
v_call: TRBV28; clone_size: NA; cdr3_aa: ASRLPGGSNQPQH
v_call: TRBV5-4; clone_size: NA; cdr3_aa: ASRYHRGTGELF
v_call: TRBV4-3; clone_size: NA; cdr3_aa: ASSQEGGLDIQY
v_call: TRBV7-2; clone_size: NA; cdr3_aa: ASSALIRGYEQY
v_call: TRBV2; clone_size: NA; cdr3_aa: ASRTGTSIAGELF
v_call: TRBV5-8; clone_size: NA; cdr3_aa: ASSLGSKDGVTQY
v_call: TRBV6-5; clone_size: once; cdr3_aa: ASTTLGGANNEQF
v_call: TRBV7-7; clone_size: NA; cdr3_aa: ASSYSGRGEETQY
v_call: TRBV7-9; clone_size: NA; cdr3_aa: ASSLSKGLARDTDTQY
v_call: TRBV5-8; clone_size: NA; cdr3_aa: ASRRKLGTPNTEAF
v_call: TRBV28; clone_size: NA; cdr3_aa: ASSPGRETQY
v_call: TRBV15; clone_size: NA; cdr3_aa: ATSRVDRSNTEAF
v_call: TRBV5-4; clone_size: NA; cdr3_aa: ASSFPEGPYEQY
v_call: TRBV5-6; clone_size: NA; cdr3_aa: ASSTGQIQETQY
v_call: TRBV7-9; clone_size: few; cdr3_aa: ASSSWGRGAYEQY
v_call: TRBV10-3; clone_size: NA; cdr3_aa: AISDSRLQDRSGNTIY
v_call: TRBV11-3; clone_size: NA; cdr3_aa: ASSIGLAENNEQF
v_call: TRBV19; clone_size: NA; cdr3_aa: ASSIAGIGQPQH
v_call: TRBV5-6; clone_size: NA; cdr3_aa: ASSKGQGRYEQY
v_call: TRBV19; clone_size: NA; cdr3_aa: ASSMSLSSYNEQF
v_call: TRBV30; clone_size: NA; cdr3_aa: AWRTGTHEKLF
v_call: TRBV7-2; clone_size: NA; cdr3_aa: ASSSRTGAYEQY
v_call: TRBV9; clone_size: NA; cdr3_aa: ASSVSTGGQIPEKLF
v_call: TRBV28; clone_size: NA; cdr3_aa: ASSGTSGSYEQY
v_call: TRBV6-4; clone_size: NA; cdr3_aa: ASAPQDNQPQH
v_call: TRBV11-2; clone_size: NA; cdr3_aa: ASSFRGLGGNEQF
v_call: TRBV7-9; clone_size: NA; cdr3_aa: ASSLLQGARDTQY
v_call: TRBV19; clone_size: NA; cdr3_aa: ASSRQGTNYEQY
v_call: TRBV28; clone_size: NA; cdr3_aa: ASNLASTTAHTEAF
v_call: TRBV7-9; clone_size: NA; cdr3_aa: ASSTTGGRTDTQY
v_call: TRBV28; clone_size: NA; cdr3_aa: ASSLWGSGRQDNEQF
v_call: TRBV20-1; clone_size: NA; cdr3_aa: SAGTTDTQY
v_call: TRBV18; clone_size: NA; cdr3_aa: ASSPSLAGDEQF
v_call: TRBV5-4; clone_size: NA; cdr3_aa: ASSLISSGASTQY
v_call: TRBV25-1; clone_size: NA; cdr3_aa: ASSEWDTANYGYT
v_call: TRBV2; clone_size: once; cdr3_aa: ASKWGRTNTGELF
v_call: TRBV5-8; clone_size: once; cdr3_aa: ASSLPGGGKKTEAF
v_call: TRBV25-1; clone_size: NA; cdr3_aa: ASSRDGITNEKLF
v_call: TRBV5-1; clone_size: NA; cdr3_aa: ASSLGQETQY
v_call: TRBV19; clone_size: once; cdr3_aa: ASSIGFSLAGDANTGELF